A single sample is the source of the 21 T cell receptor beta chains below, sequenced in a study of T cells in Graves' hyperthyroidism and ophthalmopathy. Amplified TCR beta CDR3 regions came from RNA transcripts. The TCR CDR3 first-round RT-PCR relied on the HTBI primer set. TCRdb reprocessed the multiplex PCR reads via MiXCR and lists one record per CDR3 protein. The profile shows approximately 560,000 distinct CDR3 sequences, under 60% of them singletons. The sequencing sample was made of peripheral blood or thyroid tissue (not recorded which). The receptors derive from a woman aged 18-29 years with Graves' hyperthyroidism.

This clonotype appeared a few times. The chain recombines TRBV10-2 with TRBJ1-5; 7 nucleotides line up with TRBD1. CDR1 WSHSY and CDR2 SAAADI come from the germline V gene. The J segment lost 4 bases and the V segment lost 0 bases, leaving 6 bases of the junction unmatched. CDR3 size: 16 residues. CDR3 sequence (DNA): TGCGCCAGCAGTGAGTCATTACAGGGGAGGAATCAGCCCCAGCATTTT. Protein product: CASSESLQGRNQPQHF.

The genes are TRBV10-3 and TRBJ1-5; no clear D gene. Germline V lookup: CDR1 ENHRY, CDR2 SYGVKD. CDR3 length: 13 amino acids. V lost 5 bases and J lost 2, with 7 bases in between. The CDR3 protein is CAISYDRNQPQHF. The DNA of the CDR3 is TGTGCCATCAGTTATGATCGCAATCAGCCCCAGCATTTT.

There are a few counts of this clonotype. This chain links TRBV29-1 with TRBJ2-3, with 7 bases matching TRBD2. Germline V gene sequence: CDR1 SQVTM, CDR2 ANQGSEA. The CDR3 covers 12 residues. With 6 bases clipped from V and 4 bases from J, the junction kept 4 bases outside the gene matches. CDR3 sequence reads: CSVPTSPDTQYF. The CDR3 nucleotides read TGCAGCGTGCCGACTAGCCCAGATACGCAGTATTTT.

V gene TRBV19 combines with J gene TRBJ2-6; D call uncertain. The germline V gene encodes CDR1 LNHDA and CDR2 SQIVND (reference sequence). The CDR3 is 17 amino acids. Trimming cost V 3 bases and J 2 bases, with 14 bases left between them. The CDR3 protein is CASSIIPLPPGANVLTF. CDR3 in DNA: TGTGCCAGTAGTATTATCCCTCTACCCCCTGGGGCCAACGTCCTGACTTTC.

This clonotype came up a few times. The chain links TRBV2 to TRBJ1-2; the match to TRBD1 covers 7 bases. The CDR3 is 13 residues long. Unmatched junction bases numbered 9, after V lost 6 bases and J lost 8 bases. CDR1 and CDR2 from the germline V gene are SNHLY and FYNNEI. The CDR3 here is CASSQGQGEGYTF. The CDR3 DNA is TGTGCCAGCAGCCAAGGGCAGGGGGAAGGCTACACCTTC.

The chain uses TRBV2 and TRBJ2-1; D remains unclear. Germline loops: CDR1 SNHLY, CDR2 FYNNEI. V lost 6 bases and J 1 base, leaving 7 bases between the germline ends. The CDR3 has 13 residues. CDR3 region: CASRLSSYNEQFF. The DNA of the CDR3 is TGTGCCAGCAGGTTGTCGTCCTACAATGAGCAGTTCTTC.

The chain has TRBV7-2 and TRBJ2-2; no firm D call. Trimming took 5 bases from V and 4 from J, leaving 11 bases between them. This CDR3 is 14 amino acids long. CDR1 and CDR2 from the germline V gene are SGHTA and FQGNSA. In nucleotides, the CDR3 is TGTGCCAGCAGCCACCCCAGGAGCACCGGGGAGCTGTTTTTT. Protein product: CASSHPRSTGELFF.

V usage is TRBV7-6 and J usage is TRBJ2-5; 7 bases map to TRBD2. CDR1 SGHVS and CDR2 FNYEAQ come from the germline V gene. Trimming removed 8 bases from V and 5 bases from J; junction bases left unmatched: 11. The CDR3 has 14 residues. The CDR3 protein is CASSPVREDETQYF. CDR3 DNA sequence: TGTGCCAGCTCACCAGTCCGGGAGGATGAGACCCAGTACTTC.

This clonotype occurred many times. The chain couples TRBV7-3 to TRBJ2-2; unclear D gene. The CDR3 length is 13 residues. V lost 1 base and J lost 6, with 6 bases in between. CDR1 SGHTA and CDR2 FQGTGA come from the germline V gene. CDR3 DNA: TGTGCCAGCAGCTTAAATACGGCCGGGGAGCTGTTTTTT. Residues: CASSLNTAGELFF.

V gene TRBV7-2 combines with J gene TRBJ1-5; TRBD1 matches 7 bases. The CDR3 sequence is 14 residues long. Germline assignment: CDR1 SGHTA and CDR2 FQGNSA. After removal of 8 bases from V and 9 bases from J, the junction contained 13 bases not matched to a gene. The CDR3 region has the DNA TGTGCCAGCTCCAGGGGGGTACACCCAGGGCCCCAGCATTTT. Translated, it gives CASSRGVHPGPQHF.

The chain combines TRBV12-3 or TRBV12-4 with TRBJ2-7; the match to TRBD1 covers 7 bases. V dropped 10 bases and J dropped 6; count of bases not matched to a gene: 15. The CDR3 consists of 14 residues. The CDR3 loop is CATGTAPLLGEQYF. The CDR3 bases are TGTGCCACCGGGACAGCTCCCCTGTTGGGCGAGCAGTACTTC.

This clonotype showed up just a few times. The chain combines TRBV10-1 with TRBJ1-2; TRBD1 might be the D (5 bases). The CDR3 runs 14 residues. Trimming pared 2 bases from V and 8 bases from J, leaving 15 bases between. The germline V gene encodes CDR1 WNHNN and CDR2 SYGVQD (reference sequence). The CDR3 nucleotides read TGCGCCAGCAGTGAGACCGGGACGCCTAGGGGCTACACCTTC. It encodes CASSETGTPRGYTF.

Written as DNA, the CDR3 is TGCAGTGCTATGGGCCGCAGTTTCATTGAAGCTTTCTTT. It codes for CSAMGRSFIEAFF. This chain uses TRBV29-1 with TRBJ1-1; D remains ambiguous. The CDR3 is 13 amino acids. Germline-derived CDR1 and CDR2 are SQVTM and ANQGSEA.

The J gene is TRBJ2-7, the V gene TRBV7-2, with a possible D match to TRBD1 (5 bases). The length of the CDR3 is 13 residues. Germline V gene data show CDR1 as SGHTA and CDR2 as FQGNSA. V shed 2 bases and J shed 7 bases, with 12 bases lying between them. The CDR3 coding sequence is TGTGCCAGCAGCTTACTACAGGACGGGGAGCAGTACTTC. It codes for CASSLLQDGEQYF.

V usage is TRBV11-2 and J usage is TRBJ1-2; tentatively, D is TRBD1 (6 bases). Trimming left V 6 bases short and J 7 bases short, with 21 bases between. CDR3 length: 15 residues. Germline CDR1 SGHAT, CDR2 FQNNGV. CDR3 nucleotide sequence: TGTGCCAGCAGTTTATCGGTTCAGGGGCACCTTGGCTACACCTTC. It translates to CASSLSVQGHLGYTF.

The chain combines TRBV30 with TRBJ1-5; unclear D gene. This CDR3 has 13 amino acids. V gave up 1 base and J gave up 7 bases, with 11 bases separating them. Looked up from germline, CDR1 is GTSNPN and CDR2 is SVGIG (reference sequence). The CDR3 sequence is CAWSEGRAQPQHF. The DNA of the CDR3 is TGTGCCTGGAGTGAAGGGAGGGCCCAGCCCCAGCATTTT.

This clonotype was found a few times. This chain connects TRBV25-1 to TRBJ1-2; D perhaps matches TRBD1 (6 bases). Trimming took 8 bases from V and 12 from J, leaving 16 bases between them. Germline V gene data show CDR1 as MGHDK and CDR2 as SYGVNS. The CDR3 contains 11 residues. CDR3 bases: TGTGCCAGCTCACCAGGGACATCTCACACCTTC. Protein sequence: CASSPGTSHTF.

This sequence joins TRBV29-1 and TRBJ1-2; possibly TRBD1 for D (6 bases). The CDR3 has 12 amino acids. V shed 0 bases and J shed 8 bases, with 10 bases lying between them. The germline CDR1 and CDR2 sequences are SQVTM and ANQGSEA. Here the CDR3 DNA reads TGCAGCGTTGAAGAAACAGGGCGAGGCTACACCTTC. This sequence encodes CSVEETGRGYTF.

The V and J genes are TRBV20-1 and TRBJ1-5; D ambiguous. The CDR3 runs to 14 residues. Trimming removed 7 bases at V and 2 bases at J, with 15 bases between. CDR1 is DFQATT, CDR2 SNEGSKA, per germline (reference sequence). The CDR3 is CSVQATLGNQPQHF. DNA of the CDR3: TGCAGTGTGCAAGCTACCTTGGGCAATCAGCCCCAGCATTTT.

This chain connects TRBV7-9 to TRBJ2-7; 7 bases align to TRBD1. The CDR3 length is 14 residues. V shed 4 bases and J 4 bases; nucleotides not matched to a gene: 7. The germline V gene encodes CDR1 SEHNR and CDR2 FQNEAQ (reference sequence). The CDR3 DNA is TGTGCCAGCAGCTCGACACACAGGGGATACGAGCAGTACTTC. This sequence encodes CASSSTHRGYEQYF.

This clonotype was recorded only once. A much bigger clone sits one base away, suggesting this may be a read error. Here the CDR3 omits its conserved ending phenylalanine or tryptophan, so a read error is the likely source. J is TRBJ1-4 and V is TRBV2; D perhaps matches TRBD1 (6 bases). Germline lookup yields CDR1 SNHLY and CDR2 FYNNEI. The CDR3 loop spans 14 amino acids. Trimming stripped 3 bases from V and 7 bases from J, with 12 bases between. In nucleotides, the CDR3 is TGTGCCAGCAGTGAGGGGGGGCTTCGTGAAAAACTGTTTTGT. Translation: CASSEGGLREKLFC.